The 18 T cell receptor beta chains below were found in one sample sequenced in a study of blood T cell repertoires in COVID-19 (dated by TCRdb to 2020 to 2021). Libraries were built with the immunoSEQ multiplex PCR assay. The table comes from immuneACCESS by way of TCRdb, which keeps in-frame sequences with V and J called. Part of the clones is missing from these tables; in studies checked, under half for an unresolved V gene and the rest for unknown reasons. Present in this sample are 330,000 or so clones, approximately 88% of which were seen just once. Roughly 9.9% of the sample goes to the ten largest clones. Sample: peripheral blood. These receptors originate from a man aged 25-45 years with COVID-19, enrolled during active disease.

The rearrangement joins TRBV7-2 to TRBJ2-1, with TRBD2 matching 11 bases. V lost 4 bases, J lost 4 bases, and 3 bases stayed unmatched. This CDR3 is built from 15 residues. Germline V lookup: CDR1 SGHTA, CDR2 FQGNSA. The CDR3: CASSSWTSGYNEQFF. The DNA for the CDR3 is TGTGCCAGCAGCTCCTGGACTAGCGGGTACAATGAGCAGTTCTTC.

This clone has just a few counts. The DNA for the CDR3 is TGTGCCAGCAGTTTCAGGACAGGGGGCGGCTATGGCTACACCTTC. This encodes CASSFRTGGGYGYTF. V is TRBV27 and J is TRBJ1-2; 11 bases are a match to TRBD1. The CDR3 is made up of 15 amino acids. Trimming removed 3 bases from V and 4 bases from J; junction bases left unmatched: 4. Germline-derived CDR1 and CDR2 are MNHEY and SMNVEV (reference sequence).

V usage is TRBV10-3 and J usage is TRBJ1-1; 8 bases are a match to TRBD1. The junction had 13 bases not matched to a gene; V was cut back by 6 bases and J by 1 base. Germline CDR1 ENHRY, CDR2 SYGVKD. This CDR3 contains 17 residues. The CDR3 DNA reads TGTGCCATCAGACAATACTTACCAGGACAGGGGAACACTGAAGCTTTCTTT. It encodes CAIRQYLPGQGNTEAFF.

This sequence joins TRBV9 and TRBJ2-3; possibly TRBD1 for D (5 bases). Germline lookup yields CDR1 SGDLS and CDR2 YYNGEE. CDR3 length: 15 amino acids. V was pared by 3 bases and J by 1 base, with 12 bases between. The CDR3 DNA reads as TGTGCCAGCAGCGGAGACTTCAGGGGCACAGATACGCAGTATTTT. Protein: CASSGDFRGTDTQYF.

The chain combines TRBV6-5 with TRBJ2-7; D is ambiguous. Trimming left V 8 bases short and J 0 bases short, with 14 bases between. Germline V gene data show CDR1 as MNHEY and CDR2 as SVGAGI. The CDR3 totals 14 residues. The CDR3, as DNA: TGTGCCAGCTGGTTCGTCACTTTCTCCTACGAGCAGTACTTC. Residues: CASWFVTFSYEQYF.

The genes are TRBV11-1 and TRBJ2-3, with D perhaps matching TRBD2 (5 bases). Trimming took off 3 bases at V and 6 bases at J, with 7 bases between the two ends. This CDR3 comprises 12 residues. Germline V gives CDR1 SGHAT, CDR2 FQDESV (reference sequence). CDR3 bases: TGTGCCAGCAGCTTCCGAGGGGATACGCAGTATTTT. Encoded protein: CASSFRGDTQYF.

CDR3 residues: CARSRQRGDCHNEQFF. CDR3 DNA sequence: TGTGCCAGAAGCCGGCAGCGGGGGGACTGCCACAATGAGCAGTTCTTC. V usage is TRBV5-3 and J usage is TRBJ2-1; 9 bases fit TRBD2. TRBV5-3 is an ORF, with its function uncertain. V lost 4 bases, J lost 5 bases, and 10 bases stayed unmatched. The CDR3 is 16 amino acids.

V gene TRBV9 combines with J gene TRBJ2-3; TRBD2 matches 7 bases. The CDR3 loop spans 16 amino acids. V was pared by 4 bases and J by 3 bases, with 11 bases of the junction left unmatched. In germline, CDR1 is SGDLS, CDR2 YYNGEE. The DNA of the CDR3 is TGTGCCAGCAGCTCCCTAGCGGAGCAGAAAACAGATACGCAGTATTTT. Its translation: CASSSLAEQKTDTQYF.

This chain joins TRBV6-6 and TRBJ2-1; D is unresolved. The V end lost 4 bases, the J end lost 1 base, and 11 bases lay between the germline ends. CDR3 size: 15 residues. Looked up from germline, CDR1 is MNHNY and CDR2 is SVGAGI (reference sequence). The CDR3 here is CASSSTSASYNEQFF. CDR3 nucleotides: TGTGCCAGCAGTTCCACCAGCGCTTCCTACAATGAGCAGTTCTTC.

This chain joins TRBV6-6 and TRBJ1-1; a possible D gene is TRBD1 (5 bases). V gave up 2 bases and J gave up 5 bases, with 15 bases separating them. CDR1 is MNHNY, CDR2 SVGAGI, per germline (reference sequence). The CDR3 contains 15 residues. The CDR3 DNA is TGTGCCAGCAGTTACCGGGCTGCGGGGGGAACTGAAGCTTTCTTT. Amino acid sequence: CASSYRAAGGTEAFF.

This clone showed up just once. V and J are TRBV6-5 and TRBJ1-2; 10 nucleotides align to TRBD1. The CDR3 has 15 residues. The trim removed 2 bases at V and 5 bases at J, leaving 5 bases unmatched. The germline gives CDR1 MNHEY, CDR2 SVGAGI. For the CDR3, the DNA is TGTGCCAGCAGTTACGGTTTGGGACAGGGGTATGGCTACACCTTC. It codes for CASSYGLGQGYGYTF.

The chain has TRBV7-2 and TRBJ1-2; D is undetermined. Trimming stripped 3 bases from V and 0 bases from J, with 17 bases between. The CDR3 is 17 amino acids. CDR1 is SGHTA, CDR2 FQGNSA, per germline. As DNA, the CDR3 is TGTGCCAGCAGCTTTCGAACAGCAGCTTTAGCTAACTATGGCTACACCTTC. Encoded protein: CASSFRTAALANYGYTF.

V and J are TRBV10-3 and TRBJ2-1, with D maybe TRBD1 (7 bases). Trimming removed 2 bases at V and 3 bases at J, with 17 bases between. The germline V gene has CDR1 ENHRY and CDR2 SYGVKD. This CDR3 has 17 residues. CDR3 coding DNA: TGTGCCATCAGTGAGGCTCAGGGGGGTAGCAACTACAATGAGCAGTTCTTC. Protein: CAISEAQGGSNYNEQFF.

The gene calls are TRBV27 and TRBJ1-4; 8 nucleotides align to TRBD1. From germline, CDR1 is MNHEY and CDR2 SMNVEV (reference sequence). J gave up 3 bases and V 5 bases, and 8 bases lay outside the gene matches. The CDR3 extends over 16 amino acids. CDR3 coding DNA: TGTGCCAGCAGTACATTCTACAGGGGGGCTAATGAAAAACTGTTTTTT. This encodes CASSTFYRGANEKLFF.

The V gene is TRBV6-5, the J gene TRBJ2-7; TRBD1 is a possible D gene (6 bases). The CDR3 covers 15 residues. V lost 4 bases to trimming and J lost 2 bases, with 15 bases between them. Germline values: CDR1 MNHEY, CDR2 SVGAGI. CDR3 sequence (DNA): TGTGCCAGCAGTTCGGGCAGGGGTGGACCCTACGAGCAGTACTTC. Translating it yields CASSSGRGGPYEQYF.

The CDR3 spells CASSPSSPGGTGELFF. CDR3 bases: TGTGCCAGCTCACCAAGCTCCCCAGGGGGGACCGGGGAGCTGTTTTTT. J is TRBJ2-2 and V is TRBV18, with D perhaps matching TRBD1 (7 bases). V was clipped by 2 bases and J by 5 bases, with 15 bases between them. This CDR3 has 16 amino acids. CDR1 is KGHSH and CDR2 is LQKENI in the germline V gene.

The chain recombines TRBV6-2 or TRBV6-3 with TRBJ2-1, with 7 bases matching TRBD1. Germline CDR1 and CDR2: MNHEY and SVGEGT. Trimming cost V 6 bases and J 4 bases; bases outside gene matches: 12. CDR3 length: 16 residues. The CDR3 DNA is TGTGCCAGCAGGCCTACAGGGGATTGGGTGTACAATGAGCAGTTCTTC. This gives the protein CASRPTGDWVYNEQFF.

The V call is TRBV6-5, the J call TRBJ2-7; tentative D call: TRBD2 (5 bases). The V end lost 1 base, the J end lost 1 base, and 11 bases lay between the germline ends. The V gene's germline CDR1 is MNHEY and CDR2 SVGAGI. The CDR3 sequence is 15 residues long. CDR3 sequence: CASSYLGGLSYEQYF. Here the CDR3 DNA reads TGTGCCAGCAGTTACTTGGGCGGGCTTTCCTACGAGCAGTACTTC.